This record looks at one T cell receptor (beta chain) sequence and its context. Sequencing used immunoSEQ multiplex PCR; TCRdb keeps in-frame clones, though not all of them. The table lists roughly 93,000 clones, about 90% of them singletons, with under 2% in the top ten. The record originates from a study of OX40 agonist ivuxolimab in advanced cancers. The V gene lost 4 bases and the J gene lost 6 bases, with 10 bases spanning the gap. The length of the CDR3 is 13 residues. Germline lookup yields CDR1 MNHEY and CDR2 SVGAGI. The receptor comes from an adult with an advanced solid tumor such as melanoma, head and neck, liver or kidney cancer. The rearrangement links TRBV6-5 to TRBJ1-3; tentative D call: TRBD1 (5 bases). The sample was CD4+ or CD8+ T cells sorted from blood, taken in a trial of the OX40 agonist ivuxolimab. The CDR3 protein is CASSSRAVNTIYF. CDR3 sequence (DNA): TGTGCCAGCAGTTCCAGGGCGGTAAACACCATATATTTT.